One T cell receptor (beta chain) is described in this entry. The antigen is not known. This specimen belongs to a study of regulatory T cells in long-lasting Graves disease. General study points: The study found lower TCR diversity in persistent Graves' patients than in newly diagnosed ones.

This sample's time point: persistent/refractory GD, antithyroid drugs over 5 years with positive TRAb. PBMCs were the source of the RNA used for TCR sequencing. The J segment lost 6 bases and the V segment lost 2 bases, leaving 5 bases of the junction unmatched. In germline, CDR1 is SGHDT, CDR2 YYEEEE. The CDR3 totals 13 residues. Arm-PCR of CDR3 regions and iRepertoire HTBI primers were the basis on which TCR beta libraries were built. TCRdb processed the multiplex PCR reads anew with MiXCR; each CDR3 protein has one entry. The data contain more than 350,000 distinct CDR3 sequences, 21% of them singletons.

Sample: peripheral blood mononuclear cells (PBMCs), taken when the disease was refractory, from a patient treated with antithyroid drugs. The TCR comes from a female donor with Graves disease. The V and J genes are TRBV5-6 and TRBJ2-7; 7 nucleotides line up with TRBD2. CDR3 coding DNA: TGTGCCAGCAGCTTCGGTGGGGGGGGCGAGCAGTACTTC. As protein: CASSFGGGGEQYF. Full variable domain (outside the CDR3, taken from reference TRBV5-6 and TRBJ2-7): DAGVTQSPTHLIKTRGQQVTLRCSPKSGHDTVSWYQQALGQGPQFIFQYYEEEERQRGNFPDRFSGHQFPNYSSELNVNALLLGDSALYLCASSFGGGGEQYFGPGTRLTVT.